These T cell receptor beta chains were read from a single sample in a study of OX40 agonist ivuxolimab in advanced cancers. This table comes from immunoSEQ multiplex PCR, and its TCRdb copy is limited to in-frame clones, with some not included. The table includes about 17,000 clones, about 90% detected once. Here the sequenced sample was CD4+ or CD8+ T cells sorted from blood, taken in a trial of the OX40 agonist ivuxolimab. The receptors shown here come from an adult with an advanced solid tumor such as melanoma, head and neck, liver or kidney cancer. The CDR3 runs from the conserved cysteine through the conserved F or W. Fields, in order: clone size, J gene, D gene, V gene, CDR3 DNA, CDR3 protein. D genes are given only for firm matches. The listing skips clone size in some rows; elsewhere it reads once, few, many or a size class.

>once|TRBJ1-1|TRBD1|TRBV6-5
TGTGCCACAACTCCAGGGGGACTCACTGAAGCTTTCTTT
CATTPGGLTEAFF
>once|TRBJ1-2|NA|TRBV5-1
TGCGCCAGCTCCGCTTGGGGGACAAACTATGGCTACACCTTC
CASSAWGTNYGYTF
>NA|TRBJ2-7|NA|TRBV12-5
TGTGCTAGCTGGGTAACTCCGTACGAGCAGTACTTC
CASWVTPYEQYF
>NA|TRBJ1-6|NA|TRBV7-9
TGTGCCAGCAGCTTCGCTACCGAGGGTAATTCACCCCTCCACTTT
CASSFATEGNSPLHF
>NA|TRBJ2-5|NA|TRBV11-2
TGTGCCAGCGAACGGGGGCAAGAGACCCAGTACTTC
CASERGQETQYF
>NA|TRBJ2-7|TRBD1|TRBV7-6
TGTGCCAGCAGTCCGGGACAGGGGTACGAGCAGTACTTC
CASSPGQGYEQYF
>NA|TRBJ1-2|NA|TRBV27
TGTGCCAGCAGTTGGGGAACCAACTATGGCTACACCTTC
CASSWGTNYGYTF
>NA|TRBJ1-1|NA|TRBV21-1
TGTGCCAGCAGCCCACGGAGGGTCGACAGGGGTCTTTCGAACACTGAAGCTTTCTTT
CASSPRRVDRGLSNTEAFF
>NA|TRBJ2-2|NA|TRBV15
TGTGCCACCAGCAGAGATCGTTATTCGGAGCTGTTTTTT
CATSRDRYSELFF
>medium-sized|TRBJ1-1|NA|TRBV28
TGTGCCAGCGACAGCGGCACTGAAGCTTTCTTT
CASDSGTEAFF
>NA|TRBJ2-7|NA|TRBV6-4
TGTGCCAGCAGTGAAGGCTCCGGAGTCGAGCAGTACTTC
CASSEGSGVEQYF
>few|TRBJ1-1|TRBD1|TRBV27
TGTGCCAGCAGTGTATTAACAGGGGCGATAAGCGGAGCTTTCTTT
CASSVLTGAISGAFF
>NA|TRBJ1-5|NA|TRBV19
TGTGCCAGTAGTATAGTTTTCGATAGCAATCAGCCCCAGCATTTT
CASSIVFDSNQPQHF
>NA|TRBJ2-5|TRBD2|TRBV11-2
TGTGCCAGCAGCCTGGGGACTAGCTCGAGGGAGACCCAGTACTTC
CASSLGTSSRETQYF